Listed here are 27 T cell receptor beta chains from one sample, sequenced in a study of shared clonotypes between healthy human individuals. The method was immunoSEQ multiplex PCR; TCRdb's version includes in-frame clones alone and lacks a portion of them. The sample carries about 500,000 clones, roughly three quarters recorded once. The sample consisted of PBMCs. These receptors all stem from a woman aged 40 to 50 in good health. Some clones in this sample may be carry-over from other donors' samples.

The chain uses TRBV10-3 and TRBJ2-5; 9 positions match TRBD2. The J segment lost 1 base and the V segment lost 2 bases, leaving 11 bases of the junction unmatched. CDR1 and CDR2 (germline): ENHRY, SYGVKD. This CDR3 spans 18 amino acids. The CDR3 bases are TGTGCCATCAGTGAGGGGGCCGGTAGCGGGAGTACCCAAGAGACCCAGTACTTC. Translating gives CAISEGAGSGSTQETQYF.

The rearrangement links TRBV7-2 to TRBJ1-2; 7 bases are a match to TRBD1. There are 13 residues in the CDR3. The germline V gene encodes CDR1 SGHTA and CDR2 FQGNSA. Germline trimming cut 3 bases from V and 8 bases from J; bases unmatched to any gene: 6. In DNA, the CDR3 is TGTGCCAGCAGCTTCGACAGGGCGGGCGGCTACACCTTC. Translation: CASSFDRAGGYTF.

The chain combines TRBV28 with TRBJ1-1, with 9 bases identical to TRBD1. The CDR3 spans 15 residues. CDR1 and CDR2 from the germline V gene are MDHEN and SYDVKM. Trimming cost V 4 bases and J 5 bases; bases outside gene matches: 8. Written as DNA, the CDR3 is TGTGCCAGCAGTTATCCCGGGACAGGGAGGACTGAAGCTTTCTTT. This codes for CASSYPGTGRTEAFF.

Details on this clone: Other DNA sequences in this sample translate to the same CDR3. The chain uses TRBV9 and TRBJ1-1; 8 bases agree with TRBD1. CDR1 and CDR2 from the germline V gene are SGDLS and YYNGEE. The CDR3 has 14 amino acids. Unmatched junction bases numbered 1, after V lost 3 bases and J lost 0 bases. In nucleotides, the CDR3 is TGTGCCAGCAGCGCCAGGGGGCTGAACACTGAAGCTTTCTTT. It codes for CASSARGLNTEAFF.

This chain links TRBV10-3 with TRBJ2-5, with D possibly being TRBD1 (5 bases). Germline-derived CDR1 and CDR2 are ENHRY and SYGVKD. CDR3 length: 13 residues. V lost 3 bases and J lost 4, with 9 bases in between. The CDR3 protein is CAISDGATETQYF. The CDR3 DNA reads TGTGCCATCAGTGATGGGGCCACAGAGACCCAGTACTTC.

This clone came up a few times. This chain uses TRBV30 with TRBJ2-1; no definite D call. CDR1 and CDR2 (germline): GTSNPN, SVGIG (reference sequence). Trimming took 0 bases from V and 8 from J, leaving 11 bases between them. The CDR3 loop spans 13 amino acids. The CDR3 bases are TGTGCCTGGAGTGTACATAACGACGATGAGCAGTTCTTC. Protein sequence: CAWSVHNDDEQFF.

Concerning this clone itself: The likely explanation is a read error, given a far larger clone one base away. The chain links TRBV18 to TRBJ1-1; D perhaps matches TRBD1 (6 bases). This CDR3 comprises 15 residues. From germline, CDR1 is KGHSH and CDR2 LQKENI. The DNA of the CDR3 is TGTGCCAGCTTACCACCGGGGGGACAGAACACTGAAGCTTTCTTT. Translation gives CASLPPGGQNTEAFF.

The chain employs TRBV5-1 and TRBJ1-1, with TRBD1 as a possible D gene (6 bases). Germline lookup yields CDR1 SGHRS and CDR2 YFSETQ. V gave up 3 bases and J gave up 6 bases, with 12 bases separating them. This CDR3 contains 13 residues. The chain's CDR3 is CASSSGQWAEAFF. The CDR3 DNA sequence: TGCGCCAGCAGCTCCGGACAGTGGGCTGAAGCTTTCTTT.

The J gene is TRBJ2-1, the V gene TRBV29-1; D is perhaps TRBD1 (6 bases). The CDR3 is 12 amino acids. The V and J ends lost 6 bases and 4 bases respectively, with 10 bases between them. In germline, CDR1 is SQVTM, CDR2 ANQGSEA. The CDR3 region is CSVLQGYNEQFF. CDR3 DNA: TGCAGCGTATTACAGGGTTACAATGAGCAGTTCTTC.

The gene calls are TRBV16 and TRBJ2-5; D possibly corresponds to TRBD2 (6 bases). From germline, CDR1 is KGHSY and CDR2 FQNENV. V lost 0 bases and J lost 4, with 9 bases in between. The CDR3 is 14 amino acids. The CDR3 spells CASSQSWRGETQYF. In nucleotides, the CDR3 is TGTGCCAGCAGCCAATCGTGGAGGGGAGAGACCCAGTACTTC.

V gene TRBV7-9 combines with J gene TRBJ1-4, with a possible D match to TRBD1 (6 bases). V lost 11 bases and J 7 bases, leaving 14 bases between the germline ends. The CDR3 totals 12 residues. From germline, CDR1 is SEHNR and CDR2 FQNEAQ (reference sequence). The CDR3 region has the DNA TGTGCCGGCCACAGGGTCTCTGAAAAACTGTTTTTT. This encodes CAGHRVSEKLFF.

The CDR3 bases are TGTGCCTGGGGACGGGAGCCCTACGAGCAGTACTTC. This sequence encodes CAWGREPYEQYF. The chain uses TRBV30 and TRBJ2-7; the D gene is possibly TRBD2 (6 bases). The CDR3 has 12 amino acids. CDR1 and CDR2 (germline): GTSNPN, SVGIG (reference sequence). Trimming removed 5 bases at V and 2 bases at J, with 10 bases between.

The sample holds a few counts of this clone. The chain recombines TRBV6-6 with TRBJ2-7, with D perhaps matching TRBD2 (6 bases). The CDR3 runs 14 residues. The germline V and J ends were trimmed by 2 bases and 6 bases, with 14 bases remaining between them. Germline V CDR1 and CDR2: MNHNY, SVGAGI (reference sequence). The DNA of the CDR3 is TGTGCCAGCAGTTACCTCCCGGGAGTCCCCGAGCAGTACTTC. It codes for CASSYLPGVPEQYF.

With respect to this clone: Only one base separates this from a far larger clonotype, so it likely reflects a read error. This chain uses TRBV4-3 with TRBJ2-1; 7 bases are a match to TRBD1. Germline CDR1 and CDR2: LGHNA and YSLEER. This CDR3 spans 15 amino acids. In nucleotides, the CDR3 is TGCGCCAGCTGCCAAGATTCAGGGGGCTACAATGAGCAGTTCTTC. Its translation is CASCQDSGGYNEQFF.

This clone was detected only a few times. The chain couples TRBV7-9 to TRBJ1-1, with 9 bases identical to TRBD1. The CDR3 sequence is 15 residues long. The junction had 8 bases not matched to a gene; V was cut back by 5 bases and J by 4 bases. Germline V gene lookup returns CDR1 SEHNR and CDR2 FQNEAQ (reference sequence). CDR3 sequence: CASSRGQGSGTEAFF. In nucleotides, the CDR3 is TGTGCCAGCAGCAGGGGACAGGGCTCGGGCACTGAAGCTTTCTTT.

The gene calls are TRBV6-6 and TRBJ2-7, with 8 bases identical to TRBD1. This CDR3 comprises 15 residues. The junction had 8 bases not matched to a gene; V was cut back by 6 bases and J by 1 base. Looked up from germline, CDR1 is MNHNY and CDR2 is SVGAGI (reference sequence). CDR3 amino acids: CASRLRTGRSYEQYF. The DNA of the CDR3 is TGTGCCAGCAGACTTAGGACAGGGAGGTCCTACGAGCAGTACTTC.

The chain is built from TRBV9 and TRBJ2-7, with 7 bases that match TRBD1. V gave up 0 bases and J gave up 3 bases; unmatched junction bases: 3. Germline CDR1 and CDR2: SGDLS and YYNGEE. CDR3 length equals 14 residues. The CDR3 is CASSVDRGGYEQYF. The CDR3 DNA sequence: TGTGCCAGCAGCGTAGACAGGGGCGGCTACGAGCAGTACTTC.

This clone was detected a few times. This is likely an artifact of a read error, given a far larger clone one base away. V and J are TRBV2 and TRBJ2-7; D is tentatively TRBD1 or TRBD2 (5 bases each). CDR1 is SNHLY, CDR2 FYNNEI, per germline. This CDR3 is built from 14 residues. The CDR3 DNA reads as TGTGCCAGCAGTGTGGAGGACAACTCCTACAAGCAGTACTTC. Its protein is CASSVEDNSYKQYF.

A single count supports this clone. Compared with germline, one end of the junction differs, possibly owing to a read error. The chain combines TRBV19 with TRBJ1-1; D is ambiguous. Germline V gene data show CDR1 as LNHDA and CDR2 as SQIVND (reference sequence). The CDR3 contains 10 residues. CDR3 nucleotides: TGCAGGAAGGAGATGGCTGAAGCTTTCTTT. This translates into CRKEMAEAFF. The full variable domain, rest sourced from reference TRBV19 and TRBJ1-1, is DGGITQSPKYLFRKEGQNVTLSCEQNLNHDAMYWYRQDPGQGLRLIYYSQIVNDFQKGDIAEGYSVSREKKESFPLTVTSAQKNPTAFYLCRKEMAEAFFGQGTRLTVV.

V is TRBV28 and J is TRBJ1-3; D is unclear. The CDR3 runs 15 residues. Looked up from germline, CDR1 is MDHEN and CDR2 is SYDVKM. The V end lost 3 bases, the J end lost 4 bases, and 13 bases lay between the germline ends. CDR3 in DNA: TGTGCCAGCAGTTTTTTTCTCGGCAGGGGAAACACCATATATTTT. It codes for CASSFFLGRGNTIYF.

The chain joins TRBV30 to TRBJ2-3; tentative D call: TRBD2 (6 bases). CDR1 is GTSNPN and CDR2 is SVGIG in the germline V gene (reference sequence). Trimming took 1 base from V and 6 from J, leaving 11 bases between them. There are 13 residues in the CDR3. CDR3: CAWSANGGDTQYF. The CDR3 nucleotides are TGTGCCTGGAGTGCCAACGGAGGGGATACGCAGTATTTT.

There are a few counts of this clone. V usage is TRBV28 and J usage is TRBJ2-1; 13 nucleotides align to TRBD2. CDR3 length: 15 residues. Germline trimming cut 7 bases from V and 7 bases from J; bases unmatched to any gene: 7. CDR1 MDHEN and CDR2 SYDVKM come from the germline V gene. The CDR3 protein is CASIPPGLAGNEQFF. As DNA, the CDR3 is TGTGCCAGCATTCCTCCGGGACTAGCGGGGAATGAGCAGTTCTTC.

The V gene is TRBV30, the J gene TRBJ2-3; the D gene could be TRBD1 or TRBD2 (6 bases each). V lost 0 bases and J lost 6, with 16 bases in between. This CDR3 contains 15 residues. The V gene's germline CDR1 is GTSNPN and CDR2 SVGIG (reference sequence). CDR3 amino acids: CAWSVWGRGGDTQYF. CDR3 DNA sequence: TGTGCCTGGAGTGTATGGGGGCGGGGTGGGGATACGCAGTATTTT.

This clone has just one count. The chain carries TRBV5-1 and TRBJ1-4; a weak D match, TRBD1 (5 bases). Trimming stripped 0 bases from V and 4 bases from J, with 7 bases between. The CDR3 has 14 amino acids. Germline CDR1 SGHRS, CDR2 YFSETQ. The CDR3 here is CASSLGRGNEKLFF. In DNA form, the CDR3 reads TGCGCCAGCAGCTTGGGAAGGGGTAATGAAAAACTGTTTTTT.

The chain has TRBV6-6 and TRBJ1-1; D is perhaps TRBD1 (6 bases). Germline assignment: CDR1 MNHNY and CDR2 SVGAGI (reference sequence). This CDR3 is built from 13 residues. Trimming left V 2 bases short and J 9 bases short, with 13 bases between. The CDR3 loop reads CASSYGQDSQAFF. CDR3 DNA sequence: TGTGCCAGCAGTTACGGGCAGGACAGTCAAGCTTTCTTT.

The CDR3 DNA sequence: TGTGCCAGCAGCTTGCTCCCGTCAGGGCTAGCGGGAAACGAGCAGTTCTTC. Residues: CASSLLPSGLAGNEQFF. The chain uses TRBV5-4 and TRBJ2-1, with 9 bases that match TRBD2. Germline CDR1 SGHNT, CDR2 YYREEE (reference sequence). The V gene end was trimmed by 1 base and the J gene end by 10 bases; junction bases not matched to a gene: 15. This CDR3 region has 17 residues. Variable domain in full (rest from reference TRBV5-4 and TRBJ2-1): ETGVTQSPTHLIKTRGQQVTLRCSSQSGHNTVSWYQQALGQGPQFIFQYYREEENGRGNFPPRFSGLQFPNYSSELNVNALELDDSALYLCASSLLPSGLAGNEQFFGPGTRLTVL.

The chain has TRBV29-1 and TRBJ1-4; D is ambiguous. Per germline, CDR1 SQVTM and CDR2 ANQGSEA. The V gene lost 4 bases and the J gene lost 3 bases, with 9 bases spanning the gap. This CDR3 spans 13 amino acids. Here the CDR3 reads CSVGGSPNEKLFF. DNA for the CDR3: TGCAGCGTTGGAGGCAGTCCTAATGAAAAACTGTTTTTT.